The 20 T cell receptor beta chains below all came from one sample that was sequenced in a study of CD8 T cells in ankylosing spondylitis. One entry per CDR3 protein, called by TCRdb with MiXCR from the 5' RACE reads. Among roughly 250,000 distinct CDR3 sequences listed, around 7.8% were seen once. Input material: blood, either unsorted or a sorted T cell fraction (not recorded which). The receptors were gathered from a male donor with ankylosing spondylitis or in good health (not recorded which).

This clonotype came up a few times. The genes are TRBV12-3 or TRBV12-4 and TRBJ1-1; D is perhaps TRBD1 (6 bases). The CDR3 has 14 amino acids. Trimming cost V 2 bases and J 3 bases, with 10 bases left between them. The CDR3 loop reads CASSLQGTYTEAFF. Here the CDR3 DNA reads TGTGCCAGCAGTTTACAGGGGACTTACACTGAAGCTTTCTTT.

This clonotype was seen repeatedly, ten times or more. V is TRBV20-1 and J is TRBJ2-3; D tentatively reads TRBD1 or TRBD2 (6 bases each). CDR1 is DFQATT, CDR2 SNEGSKA, per germline (reference sequence). The CDR3 loop spans 15 amino acids. V was shortened by 0 bases and J by 1 base, with 11 bases between the two germline ends. DNA of the CDR3: TGCAGTGCTAGAGATGGGGGGCGGGGCACAGATACGCAGTATTTT. Its protein is CSARDGGRGTDTQYF.

This clonotype has a count of ten or more. V is TRBV5-1 and J is TRBJ1-1; TRBD1 matches 8 bases. Germline CDR1 is SGHRS and CDR2 is YFSETQ. V gave up 0 bases and J gave up 7 bases; unmatched junction bases: 5. This CDR3 has 14 residues. CDR3: CASSLGGDRIEAFF. In nucleotides, the CDR3 is TGCGCCAGCAGCTTGGGGGGGGACAGGATTGAAGCTTTCTTT.

The chain combines TRBV20-1 with TRBJ2-1; 7 bases are a match to TRBD1. CDR1 and CDR2 (germline): DFQATT, SNEGSKA (reference sequence). V gave up 0 bases and J gave up 6 bases; unmatched junction bases: 2. CDR3 size: 13 residues. This chain's CDR3 is CSARDRGFNEQFF. CDR3 nucleotides: TGCAGTGCTAGAGACAGGGGGTTCAATGAGCAGTTCTTC.

This clonotype was counted many times. This chain links TRBV6-1 with TRBJ1-5; weak D call: TRBD1 (5 bases). The V gene's germline CDR1 is MNHNS and CDR2 SASEGT. CDR3 size: 13 residues. Trimming removed 6 bases from V and 4 bases from J, with 10 bases in between. The CDR3 sequence is CASSLTENQPQHF. The CDR3 region has the DNA TGTGCCAGCAGCCTGACAGAGAATCAGCCCCAGCATTTT.

V gene TRBV14 combines with J gene TRBJ2-3; possibly TRBD2 for D (5 bases). This CDR3 comprises 17 residues. Germline V gives CDR1 SGHDN, CDR2 FVKESK. V was trimmed by 1 base and J by 2 bases, leaving 16 bases between them. CDR3 DNA sequence: TGTGCCAGCAGCCAAGTATACGGGGAAGACCTCACAGATACGCAGTATTTT. Translated: CASSQVYGEDLTDTQYF.

In its sample, this clonotype was seen many times. The V call is TRBV21-1, the J call TRBJ2-3; the table's D call TRBD1 went unverified against the DNA. TRBV21-1 corresponds to a pseudogene. This CDR3 has 19 amino acids. CDR3 region: CATLTGADFPQADTDTQYF. CDR3 sequence (DNA): TGTGCCACCCTTACAGGGGCCGATTTCCCCCAAGCGGACACAGATACGCAGTATTTT.

The chain uses TRBV9 and TRBJ1-1; D is unresolved. Trimming removed 2 bases at V and 4 bases at J, with 3 bases between. Germline V gene lookup returns CDR1 SGDLS and CDR2 YYNGEE. The CDR3 has 11 residues. The CDR3 region is CASSVVTEAFF. The CDR3 bases are TGTGCCAGCAGCGTTGTCACTGAAGCTTTCTTT.

This clonotype has at least ten counts. This chain joins TRBV20-1 and TRBJ1-2; a possible D gene is TRBD1 (5 bases). Trimming removed 6 bases at V and 7 bases at J, with 21 bases between. The germline gives CDR1 DFQATT, CDR2 SNEGSKA (reference sequence). This CDR3 contains 14 residues. The CDR3 region has the DNA TGCAGTGCCCAGACCTCGGGGGTTATAGGTGGCTACACCTTC. Its translation is CSAQTSGVIGGYTF.

V gene TRBV3-1 combines with J gene TRBJ2-1, with D possibly TRBD2 on 6 matching bases. CDR3 size: 17 residues. V was shortened by 4 bases and J by 7 bases, with 23 bases between the two germline ends. CDR1 and CDR2 (germline): LGHDT, YNNKEL (reference sequence). CDR3 amino acids: CASSPAGPPEHRNEQFF. The CDR3 region has the DNA TGTGCCAGCAGCCCGGCGGGGCCTCCAGAGCATCGGAATGAGCAGTTCTTC.

This clonotype was seen many times. The chain is built from TRBV5-1 and TRBJ1-2, with D possibly being TRBD1 (6 bases). Trimming pared 3 bases from V and 4 bases from J, leaving 7 bases between. Germline lookup yields CDR1 SGHRS and CDR2 YFSETQ. The CDR3 is made up of 12 amino acids. The chain's CDR3 is CASSWGPYGYTF. As DNA, the CDR3 is TGCGCCAGCAGCTGGGGGCCCTATGGCTACACCTTC.

This clonotype came up many times. J is TRBJ2-2 and V is TRBV12-3 or TRBV12-4; TRBD1 might be the D (5 bases). Trimming left V 3 bases short and J 4 bases short, with 12 bases between. CDR3 size: 15 residues. This chain's CDR3 is CASSLKGPSTGELFF. For the CDR3, the DNA is TGTGCCAGCAGTTTGAAGGGGCCTTCCACCGGGGAGCTGTTTTTT.

This clonotype was found many times. V gene TRBV6-2 or TRBV6-3 combines with J gene TRBJ1-1, with a weak D call TRBD1 (6 bases). Germline V gene data show CDR1 as MNHEY and CDR2 as SVGEGT. This CDR3 contains 18 residues. Trimming stripped 0 bases from V and 6 bases from J, with 23 bases between. CDR3 sequence: CASSYSITGPFRSSEAFF. DNA for the CDR3: TGTGCCAGCAGTTACTCGATTACAGGGCCTTTTCGGTCTTCTGAAGCTTTCTTT.

The genes are TRBV27 and TRBJ2-3; tentative D call: TRBD1 (5 bases). The CDR3 extends over 15 amino acids. Trimming stripped 3 bases from V and 3 bases from J, with 13 bases between. Germline CDR1 is MNHEY and CDR2 is SMNVEV (reference sequence). CDR3 bases: TGTGCCAGCAGTTTTATGTACAGGCCGACAGATACGCAGTATTTT. Its protein product is CASSFMYRPTDTQYF.

This clonotype was seen at least ten times. The chain links TRBV5-1 to TRBJ2-1; 16 bases line up with TRBD2. The CDR3 has 19 amino acids. Germline CDR1 is SGHRS and CDR2 is YFSETQ. V gave up 3 bases and J gave up 2 bases; unmatched junction bases: 8. CDR3 region: CASSSSGTSGGVTYNEQFF. DNA for the CDR3: TGCGCCAGCAGCTCCTCCGGGACTAGCGGGGGGGTAACCTACAATGAGCAGTTCTTC.

This clonotype was detected ten times or more. V gene TRBV7-2 combines with J gene TRBJ1-2; TRBD1 might be the D (5 bases). Germline CDR1 reads SGHTA; CDR2 reads FQGNSA. V was cut by 2 bases and J by 4 bases, with 11 bases left in between. CDR3 length: 14 residues. This chain's CDR3 is CASSLSEGSYGYTF. The CDR3 DNA follows: TGTGCCAGCAGCTTATCGGAGGGGAGCTATGGCTACACCTTC.

This clonotype has just a few counts. The V gene is TRBV19, the J gene TRBJ2-2; 7 bases are a match to TRBD1. This CDR3 comprises 15 residues. The ends lost 5 bases at V and 5 bases at J; junction bases unmatched: 8. Germline CDR1 reads LNHDA; CDR2 reads SQIVND (reference sequence). CDR3 DNA: TGTGCCAGTAGTCCCACGACAGGGAGAACCGGGGAGCTGTTTTTT. Translated, it gives CASSPTTGRTGELFF.

This clonotype was picked up many times. The gene calls are TRBV25-1 and TRBJ2-1; unclear D gene. The length of the CDR3 is 14 residues. The V and J ends lost 3 bases and 3 bases respectively, with 9 bases between them. Looked up from germline, CDR1 is MGHDK and CDR2 is SYGVNS. The CDR3 spells CASSEDPRYNEQFF. The CDR3 nucleotides read TGTGCCAGCAGTGAGGACCCGCGCTACAATGAGCAGTTCTTC.

In its sample, this clonotype was seen many times. The rearrangement joins TRBV27 to TRBJ2-3; D perhaps matches TRBD2 (6 bases). The CDR3 covers 14 residues. CDR1 and CDR2 from the germline V gene are MNHEY and SMNVEV (reference sequence). V was trimmed by 1 base and J by 1 base, leaving 6 bases between them. CDR3 sequence (DNA): TGTGCCAGCAGTTTATGGGAGGGCACAGATACGCAGTATTTT. Translating it yields CASSLWEGTDTQYF.

This clonotype has at least ten counts. The J gene is TRBJ2-5, the V gene TRBV9; TRBD2 matches at 12 bases. CDR1 is SGDLS and CDR2 is YYNGEE in the germline V gene. The trim removed 2 bases at V and 5 bases at J, leaving 4 bases unmatched. The CDR3 length is 15 residues. CDR3 in amino acids: CASSVTSGSWETQYF. CDR3 nucleotides: TGTGCCAGCAGCGTGACTAGCGGGAGCTGGGAGACCCAGTACTTC.